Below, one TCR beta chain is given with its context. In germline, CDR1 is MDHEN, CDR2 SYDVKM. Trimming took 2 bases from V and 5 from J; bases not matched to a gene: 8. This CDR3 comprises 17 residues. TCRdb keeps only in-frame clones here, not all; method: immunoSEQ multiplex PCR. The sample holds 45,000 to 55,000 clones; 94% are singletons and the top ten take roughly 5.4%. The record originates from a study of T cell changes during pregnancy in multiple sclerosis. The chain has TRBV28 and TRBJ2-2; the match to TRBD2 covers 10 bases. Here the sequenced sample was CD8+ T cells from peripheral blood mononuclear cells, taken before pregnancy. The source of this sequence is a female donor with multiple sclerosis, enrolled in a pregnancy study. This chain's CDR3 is CASSLKLAGVDTGELFF. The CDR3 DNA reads TGTGCCAGCAGTTTAAAGCTAGCGGGAGTGGATACCGGGGAGCTGTTTTTT.